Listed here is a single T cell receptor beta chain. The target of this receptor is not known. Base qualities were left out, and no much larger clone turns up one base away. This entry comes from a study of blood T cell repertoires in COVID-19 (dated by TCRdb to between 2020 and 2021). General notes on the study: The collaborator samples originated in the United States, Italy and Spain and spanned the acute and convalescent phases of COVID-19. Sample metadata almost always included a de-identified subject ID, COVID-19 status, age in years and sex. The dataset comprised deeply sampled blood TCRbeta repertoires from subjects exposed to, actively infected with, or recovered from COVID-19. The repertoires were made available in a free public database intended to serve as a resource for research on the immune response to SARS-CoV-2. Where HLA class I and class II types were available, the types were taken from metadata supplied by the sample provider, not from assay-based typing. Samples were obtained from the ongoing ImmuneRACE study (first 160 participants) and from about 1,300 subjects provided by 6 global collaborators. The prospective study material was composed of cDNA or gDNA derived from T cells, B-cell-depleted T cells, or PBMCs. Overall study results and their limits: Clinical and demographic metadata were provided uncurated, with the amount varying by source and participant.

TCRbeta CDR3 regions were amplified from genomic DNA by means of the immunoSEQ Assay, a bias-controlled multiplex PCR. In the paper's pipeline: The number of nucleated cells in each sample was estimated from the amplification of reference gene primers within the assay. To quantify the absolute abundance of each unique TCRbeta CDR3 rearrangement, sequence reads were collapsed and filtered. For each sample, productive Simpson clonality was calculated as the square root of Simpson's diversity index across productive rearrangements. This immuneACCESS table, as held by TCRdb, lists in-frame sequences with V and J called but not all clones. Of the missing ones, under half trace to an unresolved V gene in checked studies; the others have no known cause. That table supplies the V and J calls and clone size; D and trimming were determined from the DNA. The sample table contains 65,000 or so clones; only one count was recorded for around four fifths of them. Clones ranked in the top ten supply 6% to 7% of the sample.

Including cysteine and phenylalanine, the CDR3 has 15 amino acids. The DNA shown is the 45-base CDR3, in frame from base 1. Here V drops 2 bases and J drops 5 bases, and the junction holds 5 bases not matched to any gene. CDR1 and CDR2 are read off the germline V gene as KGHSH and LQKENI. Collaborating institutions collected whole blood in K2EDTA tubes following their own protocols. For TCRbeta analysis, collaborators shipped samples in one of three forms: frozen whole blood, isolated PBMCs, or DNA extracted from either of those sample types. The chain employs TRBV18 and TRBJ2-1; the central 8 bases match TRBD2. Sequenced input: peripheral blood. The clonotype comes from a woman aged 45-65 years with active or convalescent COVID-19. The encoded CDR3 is CASSPSISGDNEQFF. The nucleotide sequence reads TGTGCCAGCTCACCATCTATTAGCGGGGACAATGAGCAGTTCTTC.